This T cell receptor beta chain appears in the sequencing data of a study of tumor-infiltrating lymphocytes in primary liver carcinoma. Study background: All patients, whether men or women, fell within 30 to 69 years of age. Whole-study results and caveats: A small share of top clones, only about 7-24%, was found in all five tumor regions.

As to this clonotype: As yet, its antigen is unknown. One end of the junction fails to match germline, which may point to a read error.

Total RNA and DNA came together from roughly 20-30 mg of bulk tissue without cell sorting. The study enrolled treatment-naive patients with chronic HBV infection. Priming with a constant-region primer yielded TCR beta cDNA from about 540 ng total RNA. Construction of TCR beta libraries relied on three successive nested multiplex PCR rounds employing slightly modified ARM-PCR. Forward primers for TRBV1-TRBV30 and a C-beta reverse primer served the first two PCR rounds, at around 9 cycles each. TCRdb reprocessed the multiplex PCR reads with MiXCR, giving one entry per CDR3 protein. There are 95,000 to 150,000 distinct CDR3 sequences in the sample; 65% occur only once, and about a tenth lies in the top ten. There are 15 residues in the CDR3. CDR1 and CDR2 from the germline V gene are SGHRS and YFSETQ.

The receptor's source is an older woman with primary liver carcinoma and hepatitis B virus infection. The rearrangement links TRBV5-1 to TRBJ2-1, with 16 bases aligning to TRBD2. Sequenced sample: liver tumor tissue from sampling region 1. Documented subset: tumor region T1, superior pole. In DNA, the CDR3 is TGCGCCAGCAGCCAGGGACTAGCGGGAGGGGATGAGCGGTTCTTC. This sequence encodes CASSQGLAGGDERFF. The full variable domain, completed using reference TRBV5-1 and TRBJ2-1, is KAGVTQTPRYLIKTRGQQVTLSCSPISGHRSVSWYQQTPGQGLQFLFEYFSETQRNKGNFPGRFSGRQFSNSRSEMNVSTLELGDSALYLCASSQGLAGGDERFFGPGTRLTVL.